Below are 18 T cell receptor beta chains sequenced from a single sample in a study of T cell responses to AZD1222 COVID-19 vaccine. Data came from immunoSEQ multiplex PCR; TCRdb stores just in-frame clones and leaves some out. Altogether 130,000 to 150,000 clones are present, under 95% being singletons, with the ten largest covering about 3%. This specimen consisted of peripheral blood, obtained on day 0 of AZD1222 vaccination. These TCRs come from an adult in good health.

The rearrangement uses TRBV7-9 and TRBJ1-2; D is ambiguous. Trimming took off 0 bases at V and 10 bases at J, with 6 bases between the two ends. The length of the CDR3 is 11 residues. Germline V gene data show CDR1 as SEHNR and CDR2 as FQNEAQ (reference sequence). DNA of the CDR3: TGTGCCAGCAGCTTAGCGGTTGTCTACACCTTC. Translating gives CASSLAVVYTF.

The chain joins TRBV7-8 to TRBJ2-7, with a weak D call TRBD2 (6 bases). Germline CDR1 is SGHVS and CDR2 is FQNEAQ. The CDR3 contains 15 residues. V was shortened by 1 base and J by 6 bases, with 16 bases between the two germline ends. The CDR3 protein is CASSLDGGELIEQYF. The CDR3 DNA is TGTGCCAGCAGCTTAGATGGCGGGGAACTCATCGAGCAGTACTTC.

The chain recombines TRBV27 with TRBJ2-2; D possibly corresponds to TRBD2 (6 bases). V gave up 5 bases and J gave up 2 bases, with 18 bases separating them. The CDR3 spans 17 residues. Germline CDR1 reads MNHEY; CDR2 reads SMNVEV (reference sequence). This CDR3 is CASSAKLGLSNTGELFF. In DNA, the CDR3 is TGTGCCAGCAGTGCGAAATTGGGACTCTCAAACACCGGGGAGCTGTTTTTT.

The V call is TRBV15, the J call TRBJ1-4, with D unclear. This CDR3 has 14 amino acids. The V gene lost 5 bases and the J gene lost 8 bases, with 15 bases spanning the gap. In germline, CDR1 is LNHNV, CDR2 YYDKDF (reference sequence). Written as DNA, the CDR3 is TGTGCCACCAGCCGAGGGAGCGGTTCGGAAAAACTGTTTTTT. This translates into CATSRGSGSEKLFF.

The chain's CDR3 is CASSLEAAPGELFF. In DNA, the CDR3 is TGTGCCAGCAGCTTAGAGGCCGCCCCCGGGGAGCTGTTTTTT. This sequence joins TRBV7-2 and TRBJ2-2; no firm D call. Germline values: CDR1 SGHTA, CDR2 FQGNSA. CDR3 size: 14 residues. Deletions cut 1 base from V and 6 bases from J, with 9 bases between.

This chain joins TRBV3-1 (or the pseudogene TRBV3-2) and TRBJ2-2, with D uncertain. The germline V gene has CDR1 LGHDT and CDR2 YNNKEL (reference sequence). The CDR3 spans 14 residues. V shed 1 base and J shed 4 bases, with 7 bases lying between them. DNA for the CDR3: TGTGCCAGCAGCCAAGCCGTTCCCACCGGGGAGCTGTTTTTT. Translation gives CASSQAVPTGELFF.

The CDR3 DNA follows: TGTGCCAGCAGCTCCCCGGGCGGGGGTGCCAAAAACATTCAGTACTTC. It is translated as CASSSPGGGAKNIQYF. The chain combines TRBV7-9 with TRBJ2-4; 7 positions agree with TRBD2. V lost 4 bases to trimming and J lost 1 base; unmatched junction nucleotides: 7. Germline values: CDR1 SEHNR, CDR2 FQNEAQ (reference sequence). This CDR3 contains 16 residues.

The chain couples TRBV19 to TRBJ1-5; 7 nucleotides agree with TRBD1. The CDR3 extends over 16 amino acids. With V trimmed by 3 bases and J by 2 bases, 7 bases remained unmatched. Germline V gives CDR1 LNHDA, CDR2 SQIVND (reference sequence). The CDR3 DNA sequence: TGTGCCAGTAGTATGGCAGGGGGAGTTGGCAATCAGCCCCAGCATTTT. This sequence encodes CASSMAGGVGNQPQHF. The full variable domain, rest sourced from reference TRBV19 and TRBJ1-5, is DGGITQSPKYLFRKEGQNVTLSCEQNLNHDAMYWYRQDPGQGLRLIYYSQIVNDFQKGDIAEGYSVSREKKESFPLTVTSAQKNPTAFYLCASSMAGGVGNQPQHFGDGTRLSIL.

The chain links TRBV6-5 to TRBJ1-3, with a tentative D call TRBD1 (5 bases). V lost 6 bases to trimming and J lost 0 bases, with 12 bases between them. CDR1 MNHEY and CDR2 SVGAGI come from the germline V gene. The CDR3 runs to 15 residues. CDR3 DNA sequence: TGTGCCAGCAGCCAGATAGGGGCCTCTGGAAACACCATATATTTT. Its translation: CASSQIGASGNTIYF.

V gene TRBV11-1 combines with J gene TRBJ1-1, with 7 bases matching TRBD1. Germline loops: CDR1 SGHAT, CDR2 FQDESV (reference sequence). This CDR3 has 13 amino acids. V shed 2 bases, J shed 3 bases, and the junction held 0 bases outside the gene matches. The DNA of the CDR3 is TGTGCCAGCAGCTTAACAGGGGACACTGAAGCTTTCTTT. Protein: CASSLTGDTEAFF.

This clone has just a few counts. The chain carries TRBV19 and TRBJ1-1; the D is unclear. Germline CDR1 LNHDA, CDR2 SQIVND (reference sequence). There are 14 residues in the CDR3. Trimming removed 9 bases at V and 0 bases at J, with 14 bases between. CDR3 sequence: CASNSGSLNTEAFF. The CDR3 nucleotides are TGTGCCAGCAATAGCGGGAGCCTGAACACTGAAGCTTTCTTT.

This chain links TRBV28 with TRBJ1-2; no reliable D call. Trimming took 5 bases from V and 4 from J, leaving 8 bases between them. The germline CDR1 and CDR2 sequences are MDHEN and SYDVKM. CDR3 length equals 12 residues. This CDR3 is CASSVKSYGYTF. The CDR3 nucleotides read TGTGCCAGCAGTGTGAAATCCTATGGCTACACCTTC.

The rearrangement joins TRBV19 to TRBJ1-5, with D unclear. The ends were cut back, 8 bases at V and 0 bases at J, with 5 bases in the middle. Germline CDR1 LNHDA, CDR2 SQIVND (reference sequence). This CDR3 region has 12 residues. The CDR3 DNA reads as TGTGCCAGTCGTCTTAGCAATCAGCCCCAGCATTTT. The encoded protein is CASRLSNQPQHF.

The table lists this clone with a count of one. The chain has TRBV11-3 and TRBJ2-2; D is unresolved. Germline V gives CDR1 SGHNT, CDR2 YENEEA. Trimming shortened V by 4 bases and J by 7 bases, and 7 bases separated the two germline ends. The CDR3 runs to 12 residues. CDR3 bases: TGTGCCAGCAGCTCTAGGGTCGGGGAGCTGTTTTTT. The encoded protein is CASSSRVGELFF. Full variable domain (outside the CDR3, taken from reference TRBV11-3 and TRBJ2-2): EAGVVQSPRYKIIEKKQPVAFWCNPISGHNTLYWYLQNLGQGPELLIRYENEEAVDDSQLPKDRFSAERLKGVDSTLKIQPAELGDSAVYLCASSSRVGELFFGEGSRLTVL.

The genes are TRBV5-5 and TRBJ2-7, with D unclear. The germline V and J ends were trimmed by 0 bases and 7 bases, with 5 bases remaining between them. The CDR3 is 11 residues long. Germline lookup yields CDR1 SGHKS and CDR2 YYEKEE (reference sequence). In DNA form, the CDR3 reads TGTGCCAGCAGCTTGGGGATAGAGCAGTACTTC. This gives the protein CASSLGIEQYF.

This clone was observed a handful of times. The CDR3 nucleotides read TGTGCCAGCAGCTTGGCGAACAGGGCTAGCTCTGGAAACACCATATATTTT. Translating it yields CASSLANRASSGNTIYF. The V and J genes are TRBV5-6 and TRBJ1-3; tentatively, D is TRBD1 (6 bases). Germline assignment: CDR1 SGHDT and CDR2 YYEEEE. This CDR3 comprises 17 residues. Trimming pared 0 bases from V and 0 bases from J, leaving 13 bases between.

The CDR3: CATNPSLTETQPQHF. Here the CDR3 DNA reads TGTGCCACCAACCCCTCCCTTACCGAGACTCAGCCCCAGCATTTT. The chain uses TRBV19 and TRBJ1-5; D gene ambiguous. Germline V CDR1 and CDR2: LNHDA, SQIVND (reference sequence). V lost 10 bases and J 6 bases, leaving 22 bases between the germline ends. The CDR3 is 15 residues long.

The J gene is TRBJ2-1, the V gene TRBV24-1; 11 nucleotides match TRBD2. After removal of 7 bases from V and 6 bases from J, the junction contained 4 bases not matched to a gene. The CDR3 is made up of 14 amino acids. The germline CDR1 and CDR2 sequences are KGHDR and SFDVKD. The CDR3 DNA follows: TGTGCCACCAGGGGGACTAGCGGTTCCAATGAGCAGTTCTTC. Translation: CATRGTSGSNEQFF.